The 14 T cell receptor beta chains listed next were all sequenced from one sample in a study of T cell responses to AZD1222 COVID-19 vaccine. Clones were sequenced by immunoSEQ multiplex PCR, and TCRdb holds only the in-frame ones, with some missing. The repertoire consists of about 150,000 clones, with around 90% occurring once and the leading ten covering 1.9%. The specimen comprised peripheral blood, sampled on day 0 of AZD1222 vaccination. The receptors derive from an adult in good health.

The CDR3 DNA reads TGTGCCAGCAGCCGGGGAGAGGACACTGAAGCTTTCTTT. This sequence encodes CASSRGEDTEAFF. The gene calls are TRBV4-2 and TRBJ1-1; D remains ambiguous. V was shortened by 4 bases and J by 3 bases, with 9 bases between the two germline ends. Germline V gene lookup returns CDR1 LGHNA and CDR2 YNFKEQ. There are 13 residues in the CDR3.

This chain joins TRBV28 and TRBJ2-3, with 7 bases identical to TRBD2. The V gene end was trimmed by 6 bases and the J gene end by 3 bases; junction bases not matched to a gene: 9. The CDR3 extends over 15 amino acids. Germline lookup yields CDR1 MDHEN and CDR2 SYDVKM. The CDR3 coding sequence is TGTGCCAGCAGCCCGGGGGGTTTGCAGACAGATACGCAGTATTTT. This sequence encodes CASSPGGLQTDTQYF.

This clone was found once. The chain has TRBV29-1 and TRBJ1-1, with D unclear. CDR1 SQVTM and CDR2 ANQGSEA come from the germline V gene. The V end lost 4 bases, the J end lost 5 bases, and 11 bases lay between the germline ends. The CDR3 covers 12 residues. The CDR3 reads CSVGLGGTEAFF. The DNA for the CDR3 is TGCAGCGTTGGTTTGGGAGGGACTGAAGCTTTCTTT.

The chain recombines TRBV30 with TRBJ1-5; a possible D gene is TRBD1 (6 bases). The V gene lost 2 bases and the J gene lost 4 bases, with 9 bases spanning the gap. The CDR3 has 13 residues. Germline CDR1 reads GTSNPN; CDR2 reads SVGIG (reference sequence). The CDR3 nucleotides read TGTGCCTGGAGTTATACAGGGAATCAGCCCCAGCATTTT. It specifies CAWSYTGNQPQHF.

The CDR3 protein is CATSDWVECATPLHF. The CDR3 DNA follows: TGTGCCACCAGTGATTGGGTTGAGTGCGCTACACCCCTCCACTTT. The rearrangement uses TRBV24-1 and TRBJ1-6; D uncertain. The CDR3 has 15 residues. V shed 2 bases and J shed 11 bases, with 15 bases lying between them. In germline, CDR1 is KGHDR, CDR2 SFDVKD.

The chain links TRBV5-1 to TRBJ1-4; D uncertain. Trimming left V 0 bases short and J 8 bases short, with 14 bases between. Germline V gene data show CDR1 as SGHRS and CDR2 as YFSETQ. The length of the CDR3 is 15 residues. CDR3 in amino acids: CASSLAGRVEEKLFF. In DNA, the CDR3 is TGCGCCAGCAGCTTGGCGGGGAGGGTTGAAGAAAAACTGTTTTTT.

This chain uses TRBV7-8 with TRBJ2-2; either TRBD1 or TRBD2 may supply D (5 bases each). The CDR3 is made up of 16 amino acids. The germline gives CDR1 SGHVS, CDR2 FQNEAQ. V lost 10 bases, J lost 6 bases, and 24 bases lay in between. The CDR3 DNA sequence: TGTGCCATCCTCCTATTTGGGACGCCGGGCGCCGGGGAGCTGTTTTTT. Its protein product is CAILLFGTPGAGELFF.

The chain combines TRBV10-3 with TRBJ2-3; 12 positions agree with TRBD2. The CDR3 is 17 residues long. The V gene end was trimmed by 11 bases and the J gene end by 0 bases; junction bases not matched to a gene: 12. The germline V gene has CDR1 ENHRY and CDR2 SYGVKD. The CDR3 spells CASNGASGGASTDTQYF. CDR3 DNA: TGTGCCTCCAACGGGGCTAGCGGGGGGGCTAGCACAGATACGCAGTATTTT.

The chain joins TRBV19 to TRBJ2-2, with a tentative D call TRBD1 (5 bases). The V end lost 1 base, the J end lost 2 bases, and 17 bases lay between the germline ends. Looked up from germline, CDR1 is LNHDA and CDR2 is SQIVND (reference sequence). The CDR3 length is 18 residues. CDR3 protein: CASSIARTPQSNTGELFF. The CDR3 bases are TGTGCCAGTAGTATAGCTCGGACACCCCAAAGTAACACCGGGGAGCTGTTTTTT.

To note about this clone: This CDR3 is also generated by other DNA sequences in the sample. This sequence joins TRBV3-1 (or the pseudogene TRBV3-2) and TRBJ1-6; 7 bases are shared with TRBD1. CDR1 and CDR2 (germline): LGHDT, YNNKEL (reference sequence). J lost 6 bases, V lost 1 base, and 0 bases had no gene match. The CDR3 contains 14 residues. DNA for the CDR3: TGTGCCAGCAGCCAAGGACAGGGTAATTCACCCCTCCACTTT. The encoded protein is CASSQGQGNSPLHF.

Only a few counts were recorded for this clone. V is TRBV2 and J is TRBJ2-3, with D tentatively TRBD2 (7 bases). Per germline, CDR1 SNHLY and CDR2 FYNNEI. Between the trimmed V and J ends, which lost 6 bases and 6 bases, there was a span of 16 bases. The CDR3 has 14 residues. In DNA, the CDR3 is TGTGCCAGCAGGTCCGGGGGGCGCGTCGATACGCAGTATTTT. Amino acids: CASRSGGRVDTQYF.

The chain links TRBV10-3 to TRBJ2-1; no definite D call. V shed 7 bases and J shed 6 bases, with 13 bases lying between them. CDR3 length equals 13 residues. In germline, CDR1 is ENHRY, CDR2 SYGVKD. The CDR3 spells CAITPAGFNEQFF. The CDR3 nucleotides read TGTGCCATCACCCCCGCTGGGTTCAATGAGCAGTTCTTC.

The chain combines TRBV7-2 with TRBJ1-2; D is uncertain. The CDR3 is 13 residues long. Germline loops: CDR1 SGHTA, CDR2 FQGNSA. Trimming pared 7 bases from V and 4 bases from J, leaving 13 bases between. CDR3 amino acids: CASTLTYAYGYTF. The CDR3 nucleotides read TGTGCCAGCACTCTTACATATGCCTATGGCTACACCTTC. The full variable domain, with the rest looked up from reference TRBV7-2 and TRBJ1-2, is GAGVSQSPSNKVTEKGKDVELRCDPISGHTALYWYRQSLGQGLEFLIYFQGNSAPDKSGLPSDRFSAERTGGSVSTLTIQRTQQEDSAVYLCASTLTYAYGYTFGSGTRLTVV.

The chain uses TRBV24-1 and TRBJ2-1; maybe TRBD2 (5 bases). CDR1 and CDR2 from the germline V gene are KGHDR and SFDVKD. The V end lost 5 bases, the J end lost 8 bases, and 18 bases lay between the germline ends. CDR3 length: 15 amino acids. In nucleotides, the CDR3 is TGTGCCACCAGTGTCCCTACCGGCGGGTACCATGAGCAGTTCTTC. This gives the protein CATSVPTGGYHEQFF.